This T cell receptor beta chain came from a study of OX40 agonist ivuxolimab in advanced cancers. Study results and limitations: CD8+ T cells (on average) carried more expanded clones than CD4+ T cells.

Measured with immunoSEQ multiplex PCR; TCRdb has only the in-frame clones, and not every one. The sample lists tens of thousands of clones; approximately 91% were seen once. A word on this clone: Its antigen remains unidentified.

Sequenced material: CD4+ or CD8+ T cells sorted from blood, taken in a trial of the OX40 agonist ivuxolimab. The clonotype comes from an adult with an advanced solid tumor such as melanoma, head and neck, liver or kidney cancer.

The CDR3 bases are TGTGCCAGCAGTTTCCTAGGGTTTGAGACCCAGTACTTC. This gives the protein CASSFLGFETQYF. The rearrangement links TRBV27 to TRBJ2-5; D unclear. The CDR3 has 13 residues. Per germline, CDR1 MNHEY and CDR2 SMNVEV (reference sequence). Trimming cost V 3 bases and J 5 bases, with 10 bases left between them.